This TCR beta chain is drawn from a study of blood T cell repertoires in COVID-19. About the study: Acute-phase and convalescent COVID-19 samples originated in the United States, Italy and Spain.

Libraries were prepared by immunoSEQ multiplex PCR; TCRdb keeps only in-frame clonotypes and omits some of them. The table has 9,000 to 13,000 clones, approximately 88% seen once. This clone was counted only a few times. The TCR comes from a human donor in a cohort sampled during active COVID-19. Sequenced: peripheral blood.

The CDR3 nucleotides read TGTGCCAGCTCACCGGGGGCTAGCGGGGCTGGCGAGCAGTACTTC. As protein: CASSPGASGAGEQYF. V and J are TRBV18 and TRBJ2-7; 9 bases fit TRBD2. J lost 6 bases, V lost 3 bases, and 9 bases had no gene match. The V gene's germline CDR1 is KGHSH and CDR2 LQKENI. This CDR3 spans 15 amino acids.